Listed below are T cell receptor beta chains from one sample, sequenced in a study of blood T cell repertoires in COVID-19. Assay used: immunoSEQ multiplex PCR; TCRdb lists only in-frame clones, some missing. The sample holds 200,000 to 300,000 clones, around four fifths seen once. Specimen: peripheral blood. The receptors originated from a man aged 60 to 75 with acute or convalescent COVID-19. Each CDR3 is given without its conserved first and last residue.

j_call: TRBJ1-1; v_call: TRBV11-1; cdr3_aa: ATADNLNTEAF
j_call: TRBJ2-5; v_call: TRBV4-1; cdr3_aa: ASSQVGWGGETQY
j_call: TRBJ2-1; v_call: TRBV21-1; cdr3_aa: ASSKATEHGRVHFNEQF
j_call: TRBJ1-6; v_call: TRBV15; cdr3_aa: ATSGGVGWYNSPLH
j_call: TRBJ1-6; v_call: TRBV27; cdr3_aa: ASSLFDPGQVPNSPLH
j_call: TRBJ1-1; v_call: TRBV4-3; cdr3_aa: ASSQGQRNTEAF
j_call: TRBJ2-7; v_call: TRBV4-1; cdr3_aa: ASSQGPGSSYEQY
j_call: TRBJ2-7; v_call: TRBV18; cdr3_aa: ASSLSGTSGGRYEQY
j_call: TRBJ2-1; v_call: TRBV18; cdr3_aa: ASSPGQYNEQF
j_call: TRBJ2-1; v_call: TRBV6-1; cdr3_aa: ASSEVRTGRDEQF
j_call: TRBJ2-7; v_call: TRBV7-2; cdr3_aa: ASSVHSGRYEQY
j_call: TRBJ2-1; v_call: TRBV2; cdr3_aa: ASSVTTEQF
j_call: TRBJ1-1; v_call: TRBV10-3; cdr3_aa: AISDRDMNTEAF
j_call: TRBJ1-6; v_call: TRBV2; cdr3_aa: ASSFLNSGAASSYNSPLH
j_call: TRBJ2-7; v_call: TRBV27; cdr3_aa: ASSFYSPGGQGPRLN
j_call: TRBJ2-3; v_call: TRBV19; cdr3_aa: ASSIGTGTDTQY
j_call: TRBJ2-3; v_call: TRBV10-2; cdr3_aa: ASRGGATDTQY
j_call: TRBJ2-1; v_call: TRBV7-9; cdr3_aa: ASSLTFGSSGLNNEQF
j_call: TRBJ1-1; v_call: TRBV30; cdr3_aa: AWRATGNTEAF
j_call: TRBJ2-2; v_call: TRBV5-6; cdr3_aa: ASSLGYSGRTGELF
j_call: TRBJ2-7; v_call: TRBV5-1; cdr3_aa: ASSLSAGVEGEQY
j_call: TRBJ2-1; v_call: TRBV9; cdr3_aa: ASSVVGGGAPNEQF
j_call: TRBJ2-7; v_call: TRBV19; cdr3_aa: ASSIFPSSGSYEQY
j_call: TRBJ2-7; v_call: TRBV11-2; cdr3_aa: ASSYPAGTGDYEQY
j_call: TRBJ2-3; v_call: TRBV6-5; cdr3_aa: ASSYSIESQVSQY
j_call: TRBJ1-6; v_call: TRBV7-9; cdr3_aa: ASGGQGNSPLH
j_call: TRBJ1-6; v_call: TRBV11-3; cdr3_aa: ASSCQGAQF
j_call: TRBJ1-6; v_call: TRBV11-1; cdr3_aa: ASSRNRGQDSPLH
j_call: TRBJ2-5; v_call: TRBV5-1; cdr3_aa: ASSLGQYQETQY
j_call: TRBJ1-1; v_call: TRBV30; cdr3_aa: AWRTLDRSRTEAF
j_call: TRBJ1-5; v_call: TRBV4-1; cdr3_aa: ASSQGDGGFQPQH
j_call: TRBJ2-3; v_call: TRBV6-1; cdr3_aa: ASSETQAITDTQY
j_call: TRBJ2-1; v_call: TRBV19; cdr3_aa: ASSIPSSGEQRQF
j_call: TRBJ2-1; v_call: TRBV7-9; cdr3_aa: ASSLGGGSHNEQF
j_call: TRBJ1-2; v_call: TRBV30; cdr3_aa: ARSPGTGSRYGYT
j_call: TRBJ1-1; v_call: TRBV12-3/TRBV12-4; cdr3_aa: ASRLSRDTEAF
j_call: TRBJ1-4; v_call: TRBV5-1; cdr3_aa: ASSLPLDREGDEKLF
j_call: TRBJ1-1; v_call: TRBV19; cdr3_aa: ASSERRGSFTEAF
j_call: TRBJ1-6; v_call: TRBV6-2/TRBV6-3; cdr3_aa: ASSYSPRSSYNSPLH
j_call: TRBJ2-7; v_call: TRBV10-2; cdr3_aa: ASLRGQGLHEQY
j_call: TRBJ1-3; v_call: TRBV19; cdr3_aa: ASSIGSADSGNTIY
j_call: TRBJ2-5; v_call: TRBV6-1; cdr3_aa: ASSEGGLRETQY
j_call: TRBJ1-6; v_call: TRBV5-4; cdr3_aa: ASSFGQGLDSPLH
j_call: TRBJ2-5; v_call: TRBV4-2; cdr3_aa: ASSQSRSGGTQY
j_call: TRBJ2-7; v_call: TRBV5-8; cdr3_aa: ASSSWTAAHYEQY
j_call: TRBJ1-5; v_call: TRBV7-9; cdr3_aa: ASSHQNQPQH
j_call: TRBJ1-1; v_call: TRBV19; cdr3_aa: ASMAGGSFTEAF
j_call: TRBJ2-5; v_call: TRBV7-2; cdr3_aa: ASSLGEGLVMGETQY
j_call: TRBJ1-2; v_call: TRBV25-1; cdr3_aa: ASGQGYGYT
j_call: TRBJ1-5; v_call: TRBV19; cdr3_aa: ASSAGTGSNQPQH
j_call: TRBJ1-4; v_call: TRBV6-5; cdr3_aa: ASSSWGGTNEKLF